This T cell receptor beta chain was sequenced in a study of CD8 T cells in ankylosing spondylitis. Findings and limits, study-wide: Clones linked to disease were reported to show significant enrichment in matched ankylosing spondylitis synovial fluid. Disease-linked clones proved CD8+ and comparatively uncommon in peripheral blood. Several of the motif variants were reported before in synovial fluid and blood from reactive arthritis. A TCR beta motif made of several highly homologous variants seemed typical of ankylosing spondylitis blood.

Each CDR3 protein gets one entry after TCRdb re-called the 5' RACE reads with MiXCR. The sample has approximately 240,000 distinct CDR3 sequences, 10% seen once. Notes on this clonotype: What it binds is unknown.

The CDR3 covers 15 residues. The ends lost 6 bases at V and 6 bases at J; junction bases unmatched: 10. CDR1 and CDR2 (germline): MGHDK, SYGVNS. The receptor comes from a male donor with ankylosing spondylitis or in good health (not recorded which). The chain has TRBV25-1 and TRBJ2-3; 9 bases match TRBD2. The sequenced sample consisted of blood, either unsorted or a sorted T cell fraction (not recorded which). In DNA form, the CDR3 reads TGTGCCAGCAGGGAAGCGGGGGGTTCCGTGGATACGCAGTATTTT. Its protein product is CASREAGGSVDTQYF.